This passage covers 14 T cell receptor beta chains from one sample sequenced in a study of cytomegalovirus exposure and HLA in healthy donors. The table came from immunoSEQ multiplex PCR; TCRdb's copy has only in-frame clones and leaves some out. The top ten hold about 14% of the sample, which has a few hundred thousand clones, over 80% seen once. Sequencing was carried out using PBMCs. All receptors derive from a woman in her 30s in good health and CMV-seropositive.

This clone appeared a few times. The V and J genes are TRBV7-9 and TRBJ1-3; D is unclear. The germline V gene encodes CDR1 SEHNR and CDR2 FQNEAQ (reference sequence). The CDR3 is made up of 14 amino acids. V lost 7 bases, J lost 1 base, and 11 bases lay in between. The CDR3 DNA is TGTGCCAGCACCCTATCGGCATCTGGAAACACCATATATTTT. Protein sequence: CASTLSASGNTIYF.

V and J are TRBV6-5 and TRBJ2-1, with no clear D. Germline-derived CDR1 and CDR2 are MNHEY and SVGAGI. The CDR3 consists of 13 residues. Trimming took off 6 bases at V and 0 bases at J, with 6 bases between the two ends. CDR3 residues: CASSLDSYNEQFF. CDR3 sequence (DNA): TGTGCCAGCAGCCTCGACTCCTACAATGAGCAGTTCTTC.

CDR3 loop: CASSEFSGLTDTQYF. DNA for the CDR3: TGTGCCAGCAGTGAATTTAGCGGACTCACAGATACGCAGTATTTT. The V gene is TRBV25-1, the J gene TRBJ2-3; possibly TRBD2 for D (6 bases). V lost 1 base and J lost 2, with 10 bases in between. Looked up from germline, CDR1 is MGHDK and CDR2 is SYGVNS. This CDR3 contains 15 residues.

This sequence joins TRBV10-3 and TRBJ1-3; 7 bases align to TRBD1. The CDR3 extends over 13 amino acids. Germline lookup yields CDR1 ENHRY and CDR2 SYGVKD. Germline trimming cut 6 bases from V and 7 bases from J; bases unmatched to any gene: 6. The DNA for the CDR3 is TGTGCCATCAGGGGACGACAGGGCAACACCATATATTTT. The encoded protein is CAIRGRQGNTIYF.

CDR3 sequence: CASSLGGVGNYGYTF. CDR3 nucleotides: TGTGCCAGCAGCTTAGGCGGGGTCGGGAACTATGGCTACACCTTC. The chain employs TRBV13 and TRBJ1-2; D gene uncertain. The germline V gene has CDR1 PRHDT and CDR2 FYEKMQ (reference sequence). This CDR3 has 15 amino acids. Deletions cut 0 bases from V and 2 bases from J, with 10 bases between.

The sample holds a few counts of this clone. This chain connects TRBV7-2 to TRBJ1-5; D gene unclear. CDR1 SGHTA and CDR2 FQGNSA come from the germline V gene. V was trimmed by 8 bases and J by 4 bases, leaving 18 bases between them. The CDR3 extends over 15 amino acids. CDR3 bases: TGTGCCAGCTCCCCTGTGGCGGGAGGGAATCAGCCCCAGCATTTT. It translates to CASSPVAGGNQPQHF.

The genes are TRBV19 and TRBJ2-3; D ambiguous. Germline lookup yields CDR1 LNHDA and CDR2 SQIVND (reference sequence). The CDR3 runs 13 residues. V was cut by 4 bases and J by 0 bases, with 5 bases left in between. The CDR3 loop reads CASSTSSTDTQYF. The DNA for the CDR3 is TGTGCCAGTAGTACCTCAAGCACAGATACGCAGTATTTT.

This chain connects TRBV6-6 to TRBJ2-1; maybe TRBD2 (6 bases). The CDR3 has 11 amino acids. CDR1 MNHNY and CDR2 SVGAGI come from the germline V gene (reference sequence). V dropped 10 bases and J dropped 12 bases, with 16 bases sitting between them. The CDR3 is CATLEGWGQFF. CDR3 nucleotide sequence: TGTGCCACCTTGGAGGGGTGGGGGCAGTTCTTC.

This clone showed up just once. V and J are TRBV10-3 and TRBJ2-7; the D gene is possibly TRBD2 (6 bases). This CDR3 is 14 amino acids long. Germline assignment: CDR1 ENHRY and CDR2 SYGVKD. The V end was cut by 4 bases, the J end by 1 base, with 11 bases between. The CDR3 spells CAISAGAPSYEQYF. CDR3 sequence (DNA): TGTGCCATCAGTGCGGGAGCGCCATCCTACGAGCAGTACTTC.

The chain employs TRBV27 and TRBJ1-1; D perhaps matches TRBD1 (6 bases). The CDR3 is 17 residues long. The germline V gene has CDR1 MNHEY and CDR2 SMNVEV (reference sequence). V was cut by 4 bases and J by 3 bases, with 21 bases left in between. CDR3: CASSSRGGGLGDTEAFF. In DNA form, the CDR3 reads TGTGCCAGCAGTTCCAGAGGGGGGGGCCTAGGGGACACTGAAGCTTTCTTT.

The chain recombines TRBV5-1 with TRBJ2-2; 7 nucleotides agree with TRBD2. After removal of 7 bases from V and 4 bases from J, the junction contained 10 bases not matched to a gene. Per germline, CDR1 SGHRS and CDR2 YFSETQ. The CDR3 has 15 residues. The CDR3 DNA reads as TGCGCCAGCGGGGTATCGGCGGGAGTCACCGGGGAGCTGTTTTTT. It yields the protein CASGVSAGVTGELFF.

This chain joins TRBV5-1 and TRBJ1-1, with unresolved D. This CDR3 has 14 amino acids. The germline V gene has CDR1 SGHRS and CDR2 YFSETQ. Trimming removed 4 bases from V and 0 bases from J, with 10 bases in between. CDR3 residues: CASSIQSLNTEAFF. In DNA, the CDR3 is TGCGCCAGCAGCATACAGAGCCTGAACACTGAAGCTTTCTTT.

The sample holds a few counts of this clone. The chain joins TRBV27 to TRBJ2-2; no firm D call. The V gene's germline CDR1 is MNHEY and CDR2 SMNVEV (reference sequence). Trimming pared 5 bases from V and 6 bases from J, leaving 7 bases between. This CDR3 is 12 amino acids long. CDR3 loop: CASSLFPGELFF. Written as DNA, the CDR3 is TGTGCCAGCAGTCTGTTTCCCGGGGAGCTGTTTTTT.

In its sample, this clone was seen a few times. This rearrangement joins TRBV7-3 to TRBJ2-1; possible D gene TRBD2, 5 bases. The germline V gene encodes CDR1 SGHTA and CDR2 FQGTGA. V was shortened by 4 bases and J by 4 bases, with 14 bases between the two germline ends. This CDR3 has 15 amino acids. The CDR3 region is CASSSPSGSYNEQFF. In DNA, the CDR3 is TGTGCCAGCAGCTCGCCATCGGGGTCGTACAATGAGCAGTTCTTC.